The rows below give T cell receptor beta chains drawn from one sample of a study of response to subunit inactivated influenza vaccine. Using its own MiXCR run on the RT-PCR reads, TCRdb lists one record per CDR3 protein. The sample has 550,000 to 650,000 distinct CDR3 sequences; 12% are singletons. Material: PBMCs from blood, obtained on the day of vaccination. These receptors originate from a man aged 45-65 years who received an inactivated influenza vaccine. The CDR3 runs from the conserved cysteine through the conserved F or W. A D gene is named only where the DNA matches it firmly. Expanded clones get a size class; other rows say once, few or many, or leave the size out.

V gene	J gene	D gene	clone size	CDR3 protein
TRBV19	TRBJ2-1	NA	NA	CASSIEGYNEQFF
TRBV5-1	TRBJ1-4	NA	few	CASSPTSLNEKLFF
TRBV11-2	TRBJ2-5	NA	many	CASSPGLPKETQYF
TRBV12-3/TRBV12-4	TRBJ1-5	NA	NA	CASSFGAPPQHF
TRBV20-1	TRBJ2-7	NA	NA	CSARGTGIAYEQYF
TRBV7-9	TRBJ2-7	TRBD1	few	CASSTRSDRDEQYF
TRBV4-3	TRBJ1-5	NA	many	CASSQGTGTGNQPQHF
TRBV5-1	TRBJ2-3	NA	many	CASTQGDTQYF
TRBV3-1	TRBJ2-5	NA	few	CASSQELAGRETQYF
TRBV29-1	TRBJ2-2	TRBD1	once	CSVEDLTGGGTGELFF
TRBV10-3	TRBJ2-2	TRBD1	NA	CAIRGTGGITGELFF
TRBV4-3	TRBJ2-3	NA	few	CASSPSGRDTQYF
TRBV12-3/TRBV12-4	TRBJ2-2	NA	few	CASSLSFGGGDYPNTGELFF
TRBV3-1	TRBJ2-7	TRBD1	NA	CASSQVGQGGHEQYF
TRBV19	TRBJ1-1	NA	NA	CASSTGRRVSYTEAFF
TRBV28	TRBJ2-5	TRBD2	many	CASSQTSGGALGETQYF
TRBV7-9	TRBJ2-1	NA	NA	CASSLTGPSSYNEQFF
TRBV9	TRBJ2-2	NA	few	CASSVGPTGNTGELFF
TRBV3-1	TRBJ2-7	TRBD2	NA	CASSHGWTSGTYEQYF
TRBV6-5	TRBJ1-1	NA	few	CASSYVRRAGTEAFF
TRBV7-9	TRBJ2-7	NA	many	CASSATGRNYEQYF
TRBV25-1	TRBJ2-3	TRBD1	few	CASSEGHLRGPDTQYF
TRBV7-2	TRBJ2-7	TRBD1	many	CASRTGGGEQYF
TRBV12-3/TRBV12-4	TRBJ2-2	NA	few	CASRLSGGRTGELFF
TRBV9	TRBJ2-5	NA	NA	CASSRDPTDQETQYF
TRBV20-1	TRBJ2-7	NA	few	CSARDPALTYEQYF
TRBV5-5	TRBJ2-7	TRBD1	NA	CASSWGDRPSYEQYF
TRBV5-1	TRBJ2-2	TRBD2	few	CASSPTFTSGDYTGELFF
TRBV6-1	TRBJ2-1	TRBD1	few	CASNPGQAPWNEQFF
TRBV12-3/TRBV12-4	TRBJ2-1	TRBD2	NA	CASSPGLAKSSYNEQFF
TRBV28	TRBJ1-5	TRBD1	NA	CASDRTGGARQPQHF
TRBV29-1	TRBJ2-3	TRBD1	NA	CSPGTGFPDTQYF
TRBV12-3/TRBV12-4	TRBJ1-1	NA	NA	CASSLAYGDTEAFF
TRBV20-1	TRBJ2-5	NA	NA	CSASPAGITETQYF
TRBV7-2	TRBJ1-5	NA	NA	CASSPRAQVDQPQHF
TRBV29-1	TRBJ2-3	TRBD2	many	CSVEGLAVTDTQYF
TRBV9	TRBJ2-1	NA	NA	CASSVGGDSYNEQFF
TRBV6-1	TRBJ2-3	TRBD1	few	CASSKPGQSTDTQYF
TRBV20-1	TRBJ2-3	NA	NA	CSASSVLTDTQYF
TRBV7-2	TRBJ1-3	NA	many	CASSLEVGNGNTIYF
TRBV5-1	TRBJ2-7	NA	NA	CASSSGGDEQYF
TRBV4-1	TRBJ2-5	TRBD2	few	CASSQGPGLAGARARSTLKETQYF
TRBV21-1	TRBJ1-1	NA	NA	CGKVMNTEAFF
TRBV13	TRBJ2-3	NA	few	CASSSAGTPRTDTQYF
TRBV6-5	TRBJ2-5	NA	many	CASSYGISNRETQYF
TRBV27	TRBJ2-1	TRBD2	NA	CASSLGASGVNEQFF
TRBV5-1	TRBJ2-1	TRBD2	NA	CASSSTSANIYNEQFF
TRBV30	TRBJ2-6	NA	NA	CAWSRTSSGANVLTF
TRBV5-6	TRBJ2-2	TRBD1	few	CASSWQGAHTGELFF
TRBV7-9	TRBJ1-2	NA	NA	CASSPGTAIYGYTF
TRBV12-3/TRBV12-4	TRBJ2-1	NA	NA	CASSMSRTGPNLNEQFF